A selection of T cell receptor beta chains follows, all from one sample in a study of blood T cell repertoires in COVID-19. This table comes from immunoSEQ multiplex PCR, and its TCRdb copy is limited to in-frame clones, with some not included. Seen here are 81,000 or so clones, approximately 92% observed once, and the top ten hold roughly 6.6%. Sequencing was done on a sample of peripheral blood. All receptors derive from a woman aged 55 to 70 with active COVID-19. Each CDR3 is given with its conserved first and last residue. The order of the fields is clone size, J gene, D gene, V gene, CDR3 DNA, CDR3 protein. The D gene is left open where the match is weak. The listing skips clone size in some rows; elsewhere it reads once, few, many or a size class.

>NA|TRBJ1-4|NA|TRBV7-9
TGTGCCAGCAGCTTAGCTGGGCCAACTAATGAAAAACTGTTTTTT
CASSLAGPTNEKLFF
>NA|TRBJ1-2|NA|TRBV12-5
TGTGCTAGTGCCCCGGACAGCAACTATGGCTACACCTTC
CASAPDSNYGYTF
>NA|TRBJ1-4|NA|TRBV7-9
TGTGCCAGCAGCTTAGGGCAGGGTAGCGGTGAAAAACTGTTTTTT
CASSLGQGSGEKLFF
>NA|TRBJ1-1|NA|TRBV2
TGTGCCAGATCTTTGGACAGCTCTGAAGCTTTCTTT
CARSLDSSEAFF
>NA|TRBJ1-1|TRBD1|TRBV9
TGTGCCAGCAGCCTCACCGACAGGGTAAGTGAAGCTTTCTTT
CASSLTDRVSEAFF
>NA|TRBJ1-3|NA|TRBV9
TGTGCCAGCAGCGTAGCAGGGTCTGGAAACACCATATATTTT
CASSVAGSGNTIYF
>NA|TRBJ1-5|NA|TRBV2
TGTGCCAGCAGTGAAGACACTAGCTTTTATAGCAATCAGCCCCAGCATTTT
CASSEDTSFYSNQPQHF
>NA|TRBJ2-3|NA|TRBV6-5
TGTGCCAGCAGTCCACACAGGGTTTCAGATACGCAGTATTTT
CASSPHRVSDTQYF
>NA|TRBJ1-5|NA|TRBV15
TGTGCCACCAGCAGAGATCGAACGGCCAGCGCACCCAATCAGCCCCAGCATTTT
CATSRDRTASAPNQPQHF
>NA|TRBJ2-2|TRBD1|TRBV6-2/TRBV6-3
TGTGCCAGCAGTACCCTAGGGGGCGCGGGCACCGGGGAGCTGTTTTTT
CASSTLGGAGTGELFF
>NA|TRBJ2-7|NA|TRBV15
TGTGCCACCAGCAGAGTTTCCCCAGTTGCCTACGAGCAGTACTTC
CATSRVSPVAYEQYF
>NA|TRBJ1-5|TRBD1|TRBV19
TGTGCCAGTTGGGGGGGACAGGGAGGGGTCCAGCCCCAGCATTTT
CASWGGQGGVQPQHF
>NA|TRBJ1-2|NA|TRBV4-1
TGCGCCAGCAGCCAAGATACCACCCCGATTACAAACTATGGCTACACCTTC
CASSQDTTPITNYGYTF
>NA|TRBJ1-5|TRBD1|TRBV19
TGTGCCAGTAGTATAGCCCACAGGGGATTTAGCAATCAGCCCCAGCATTTT
CASSIAHRGFSNQPQHF
>NA|TRBJ1-1|NA|TRBV30
TGTGCCTCTACACGGAGTACCCCGGGCACTGAAGCTTTCTTT
CASTRSTPGTEAFF
>once|TRBJ1-3|NA|TRBV29-1
TGCAGCGCAAGGGGCACTGGAAACACCATATATTTT
CSARGTGNTIYF
>NA|TRBJ2-7|NA|TRBV7-2
TGTGCCAGCAGCTTAGCGTGGGGGGGGGCGTACGAGCAGTACTTC
CASSLAWGGAYEQYF
>NA|TRBJ2-7|TRBD2|TRBV28
TGTGCCAGCAGTTCCACTAGCGGGAGTCCCTACGAGCAGTACTTC
CASSSTSGSPYEQYF
>NA|TRBJ2-6|NA|TRBV7-9
TGTGCCAGCAGCTTTAGTACGGGGGCCAACGTCCTGACTTTC
CASSFSTGANVLTF
>NA|TRBJ2-7|NA|TRBV28
TGTGCCAGCCGAGATACCTACGAGCAGTACTTC
CASRDTYEQYF